This T cell receptor (beta chain) originates from a study of blood T cell repertoires in COVID-19. Turning to the study itself: Acute and convalescent COVID-19 specimens originated in the United States, Italy and Spain.

In the authors' methods: Nucleated cell counts were estimated from reference gene primer amplification. Using immunoSEQ multiplex PCR, the repertoire was profiled, and TCRdb retains in-frame clones only, with some absent. The V and J calls and the clone size are those of that table, but D and trimming were determined from the DNA. Here the sample spans around 200,000 clones, about nine tenths being singletons. The CDR3 has 16 amino acids. Germline V gene data show CDR1 as SGHTA and CDR2 as FQGTGA. The V and J ends lost 0 bases and 2 bases, in that order; junction bases with no gene match: 3. The rearrangement uses TRBV7-3 and TRBJ2-1; 8 bases are shared with TRBD1. The origin of this receptor is a woman between 45 and 65 years old in a cohort exposed to, infected with or recovered from COVID-19 (not recorded which). The sequencing sample was made of PBMCs or T cells enriched from blood (not recorded which). CDR3 in DNA: TGTGCCAGCAGCTTAACGATACAGGGGGCCTACAATGAGCAGTTCTTC. Translation: CASSLTIQGAYNEQFF.